The rows below give T cell receptor beta chains drawn from one sample of a study of T cell responses to AZD1222 COVID-19 vaccine. The table came from immunoSEQ multiplex PCR; TCRdb's copy has only in-frame clones and leaves some out. The data contain hundreds of thousands of clones, around 93% of them singletons. The source material was peripheral blood, sampled on day 0 of MenACWY control vaccination. These receptors were collected from an adult in good health. CDR3s include the opening cysteine and the closing phenylalanine or tryptophan. A D gene is named only where the DNA matches it firmly. Some rows mark clone size as missing; the rest say once, few, many or name a class of expanded clone.

d_call | cdr3_length | clone_size | j_call | v_call | cdr3_aa | cdr3_nt
. | 14 | . | TRBJ1-1 | TRBV9 | CASSLRETNTEAFF | TGTGCCAGCAGCCTCAGGGAAACGAACACTGAAGCTTTCTTT
TRBD1 | 15 | . | TRBJ2-5 | TRBV5-1 | CASSLGGQVGETQYF | TGCGCCAGCAGCTTGGGCGGACAGGTCGGCGAGACCCAGTACTTC
. | 14 | . | TRBJ2-5 | TRBV7-2 | CASSRSGNSETQYF | TGTGCCAGCAGCCGTTCAGGGAATTCAGAGACCCAGTACTTC
TRBD1 | 14 | . | TRBJ1-1 | TRBV6-5 | CASLAGGWNTEAFF | TGTGCCAGCCTTGCAGGGGGCTGGAACACTGAAGCTTTCTTT
TRBD1 | 13 | . | TRBJ1-2 | TRBV29-1 | CSVEETGSYGYTF | TGCAGCGTTGAAGAGACAGGGAGCTATGGCTACACCTTC
TRBD1 | 14 | . | TRBJ1-6 | TRBV2 | CASRQGAGNSPLHF | TGTGCCAGCAGACAGGGGGCTGGTAATTCACCCCTCCACTTT
TRBD1 | 13 | . | TRBJ1-2 | TRBV30 | CAWIQGAGYGYTF | TGTGCCTGGATACAGGGGGCAGGTTATGGCTACACCTTC
. | 13 | . | TRBJ1-1 | TRBV11-2 | CASSHTANTEAFF | TGTGCCAGCAGCCATACAGCGAACACTGAAGCTTTCTTT
. | 11 | once | TRBJ2-7 | TRBV19 | CARIRVDEQYF | TGTGCCAGGATCAGGGTGGACGAGCAGTACTTC
. | 12 | . | TRBJ1-5 | TRBV11-2 | CASSLVRGTQHF | TGTGCCAGCAGCTTAGTGCGTGGGACCCAGCATTTT